The text below deals with one T cell receptor (beta chain). Its antigen is undetermined. There are 13 residues in the CDR3. Trimming left V 6 bases short and J 1 base short, with 10 bases between. Germline V gene lookup returns CDR1 SQVTM and CDR2 ANQGSEA. A sample-barcoded 5' primer and a J-beta primer mix were used in a second PCR of about 7 to 12 cycles. The yield of each sample was at least 2.5 million CDR3-containing paired-end reads. TCRdb reprocessed the 5' RACE reads with MiXCR, giving one entry per CDR3 protein. The table shows about 680,000 distinct CDR3 sequences, with 45% to 50% occurring only once. This record belongs to a study of blood T cells in healthy people across ages. Notes on the study in general: In these data, TCR beta diversity tracked strongly with naive T cell percentage. With unsorted PBMCs, a conclusive comparison of naive versus antigen-experienced cells was not possible.

The sequence came from an older woman in good health. The sequenced sample was blood. The chain joins TRBV29-1 to TRBJ1-5; D perhaps matches TRBD1 (6 bases). CDR3 DNA: TGCAGCGTCGACACAGGGAGCAATCAGCCCCAGCATTTT. Its translation is CSVDTGSNQPQHF.